The source of this TCR beta chain is a study of Graves' ophthalmopathy and Graves' hyperthyroidism (dated by TCRdb to the late 2010s). Notes on the research overall: Peripheral blood samples were taken at the time of initial diagnosis, before any treatment was given. To explore V-J signatures distinguishing ophthalmopathy from hyperthyroidism, a discovery set of around 100 patients (roughly 45 ophthalmopathy, over 55 stable hyperthyroidism) was enrolled. In total, around 140 blood samples were TCR-sequenced: 43 ophthalmopathy, some 80 hyperthyroidism and about 17 hyperthyroidism-to-ophthalmopathy patients. For independent validation, a separate cohort was made up of roughly 19 hyperthyroidism patients plus 17 patients who later progressed from hyperthyroidism to ophthalmopathy. The study used signatures of the TCR beta repertoire to tell Graves' ophthalmopathy apart from Graves' hyperthyroidism and to predict which patients would progress to ophthalmopathy. Following sampling, methimazole starting at 30 mg daily was administered to hyperthyroidism patients, and high-dose intravenous methylprednisolone was administered to ophthalmopathy patients. T-cell repertoires of thyroid tissue and blood were compared in 5 or 6 hyperthyroidism patients.

The research as a whole found: In validation, the model predicted ophthalmopathy progression with 70.59% sensitivity and around 72% specificity; around twelve predicted patients were CT-confirmed with GO in a median of 6.5 months. Sample size was not predetermined statistically, and investigators were not blinded to group allocation. Most of the expanded thyroid clonotypes with a frequency above 0.001 were also detected in blood, and it was suggested that the thyroid immune response may be reflected by blood repertoires. The 13-signature model separated ophthalmopathy from stable hyperthyroidism with around 90% sensitivity and around 81% specificity in cross-validation, and 80%/75% in the test set.

Patients with ophthalmopathy had moderately to severely active disease, with a Clinical Activity Score of 3 or more, a NOSPECS grade of 4 or more, and a disease duration of less than 3 months. Patients were excluded if they had other autoimmune diseases, uncontrolled infections, pregnancy or lactation. Clinical symptoms, serum thyroxine, TRAb, thyroid ultrasound and orbital computed tomography were used for diagnosis. PBMCs were isolated from 8 to 10 ml of fresh peripheral blood by Ficoll-Paque density gradient centrifugation. Trizol reagent was used to extract the total RNA, and its quality was then checked on an Agilent 2100 Bioanalyzer. For repertoire sequencing, the TCR beta CDR3 regions were amplified from RNA transcripts. The first round of RT-PCR was done with HTBI primers and the Qiagen OneStep RT-PCR kit, and was followed by a second round of multiplex PCR, then size selection and purification. Libraries were sequenced on an Illumina HiSeq2000 using paired-end 100 bp reads. As for the original processing: Reads were processed with SOAPnuke, discarding reads with adapters, uncalled bases, mean Phred below 15, or no exact constant-primer or identifier match. High-quality paired reads were merged with COPE v1.2.5. Clonotypes were defined as unique nucleotide sequences and were aligned to IMGT TRB V, D and J references using MiTCR v1.1. Analysis was restricted to V-J combinations with a frequency above 0.0001, which covered roughly 99% of repertoires. For each V-J combination, a TCR clonal expansion and chaos score was defined as the ratio of F50 clonal expansion to chaos observed in the TCRdist matrix. Welch's t-statistics and random forest were used to reduce the features to around 13 V-J combinations, which were then used as input to a naive Bayes classifier. The similarity between thyroid and blood repertoires was quantified using the Morisita-Horn index. TCRdb cleaned the public reads at Q25 with fastp, built clones with MiXCR and kept in-frame beta chains. Identical CDR3 proteins give one entry, which carries the most common genes and DNA. The V and J calls, along with clone size, are taken from TCRdb and not from the paper's own processing. The table for this sample lists almost 750,000 distinct CDR3 sequences; around 40% of them were counted only once. Approximately 46% of the sample belongs to the ten largest clones.

V lost 4 bases and J lost 1 base; the stretch between them is 7 bases long. Reading from cysteine to phenylalanine, the CDR3 counts 13 amino acids. The only DNA kept is the CDR3, 39 bases in frame from the first base. Reading the germline V gene (reference sequence) gives CDR1 LNHNV and CDR2 YYDKDF. A note on this clonotype: Its antigen is currently not known. A read error may be the cause here, since a much bigger clone is one base away.

The sequenced sample consisted of peripheral blood. The chain uses TRBV15 and TRBJ1-1; the D gene is not confidently resolved. This receptor was taken from an adult man with Graves' ophthalmopathy. The nucleotide sequence is TGTGCCACCAGCACGGACGGGAACACTGAAGCTTTCTTT. The translation is CATSTDGNTEAFF.